What follows describes a single T cell receptor (beta chain). Its matching antigen is unknown. Sequencing followed a ViraFEST assay step that expanded antigen-specific CD4+ T cells with viral peptide pools. A 10-day culture period preceded the isolation of CD4+ T cells. The infection with SARS-CoV-2 (confirmed by PCR) occurred in this person between March and December 2020. The data were obtained in a study of vaccination effects on CD4 cells after COVID-19. Study results and limitations: Marked clonal contraction of infection- and vaccine-induced clones was seen late after vaccination. Few convalescent patients were included, and no early post-infection timepoints were sampled.

Here immunoSEQ multiplex PCR was the method, and the copy in TCRdb shows in-frame clones only, minus some. Of 42,000 or so clones listed, 65% to 70% were seen once; the top ten hold more than 30%. This sample comprised CD4+ T cells from PBMCs cultured with a peptide pool, obtained before COVID-19 vaccination. This receptor was obtained from a human donor who had a prior SARS-CoV-2 infection.

CDR3 residues: CASSHRSGRAVSDEQYF. CDR3 nucleotide sequence: TGTGCCAGCAGCCATAGAAGCGGGAGGGCCGTTAGCGACGAGCAGTACTTC. The chain recombines TRBV6-2 or TRBV6-3 with TRBJ2-7, with 10 bases matching TRBD2. This CDR3 is built from 17 residues. Germline V lookup: CDR1 MNHEY, CDR2 SVGEGT. Trimming cost V 6 bases and J 5 bases; bases outside gene matches: 16.